This T cell receptor (beta chain) was retrieved from a study of blood T cell repertoires in COVID-19. Study overall: Sites across the United States, Italy and Spain contributed samples from acute and convalescent COVID-19. PBMCs, B-cell-depleted T cells, or T cells provided the cDNA or gDNA that made up the material.

This clone was detected only once. The CDR3 has 15 residues. From germline, CDR1 is MNHEY and CDR2 SMNVEV (reference sequence). Trimming pared 10 bases from V and 1 base from J, leaving 20 bases between. Authors' data handling: Counts of nucleated cells, estimated from reference gene primer amplification, were obtained. Produced via immunoSEQ multiplex PCR; TCRdb's table is partial and in-frame only. The V and J calls and the clone size are those of that table, but D and trimming were determined from the DNA. The top ten hold around 7.5% of the sample, which has about 360,000 clones, around 88% seen once. While infection was still active, Seattle patients were enrolled and then followed longitudinally.

The chain uses TRBV27 and TRBJ2-7; TRBD1 might be the D (6 bases). This TCR came from a woman aged 55 to 70 with COVID-19, enrolled during active disease. Specimen: peripheral blood. CDR3 protein: CATHQPEQGSYEQYF. In DNA, the CDR3 is TGTGCCACCCATCAACCCGAACAGGGTTCCTACGAGCAGTACTTC.